This TCR beta chain was documented in a study of OX40 agonist ivuxolimab in advanced cancers. Overall study results and limits: Expansion of clones was among the lowest in partial responders at 0.1-3.0 mg/kg.

The germline CDR1 and CDR2 sequences are SGHRS and YFSETQ. The length of the CDR3 is 16 residues. The J segment lost 2 bases and the V segment lost 4 bases, leaving 11 bases of the junction unmatched. Note on this clone: Its antigen is still unknown.

The assay was immunoSEQ multiplex PCR, and TCRdb's table has in-frame clones only and misses some. The sample shows around 97,000 clones, approximately 84% of them seen only once. The receptor was derived from an adult with an advanced solid tumor such as melanoma, head and neck, liver or kidney cancer. The sample in question was CD4+ or CD8+ T cells sorted from blood, obtained in a trial of the OX40 agonist ivuxolimab. The chain couples TRBV5-1 to TRBJ1-1; 7 bases map to TRBD1. Here the CDR3 reads CASSRARDSPNTEAFF. The CDR3 bases are TGCGCCAGCAGCCGGGCCCGGGACAGCCCAAACACTGAAGCTTTCTTT.